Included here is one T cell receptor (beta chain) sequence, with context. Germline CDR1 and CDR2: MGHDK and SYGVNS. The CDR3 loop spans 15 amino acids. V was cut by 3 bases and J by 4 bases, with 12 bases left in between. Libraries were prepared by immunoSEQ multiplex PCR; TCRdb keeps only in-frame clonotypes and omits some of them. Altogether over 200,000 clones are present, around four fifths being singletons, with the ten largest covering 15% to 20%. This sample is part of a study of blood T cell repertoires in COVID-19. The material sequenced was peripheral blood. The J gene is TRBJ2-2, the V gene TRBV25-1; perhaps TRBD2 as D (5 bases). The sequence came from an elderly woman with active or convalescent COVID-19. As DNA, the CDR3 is TGTGCCAGCAGTGACCTCGGACTGCCCACCGGGGAGCTGTTTTTT. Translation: CASSDLGLPTGELFF.